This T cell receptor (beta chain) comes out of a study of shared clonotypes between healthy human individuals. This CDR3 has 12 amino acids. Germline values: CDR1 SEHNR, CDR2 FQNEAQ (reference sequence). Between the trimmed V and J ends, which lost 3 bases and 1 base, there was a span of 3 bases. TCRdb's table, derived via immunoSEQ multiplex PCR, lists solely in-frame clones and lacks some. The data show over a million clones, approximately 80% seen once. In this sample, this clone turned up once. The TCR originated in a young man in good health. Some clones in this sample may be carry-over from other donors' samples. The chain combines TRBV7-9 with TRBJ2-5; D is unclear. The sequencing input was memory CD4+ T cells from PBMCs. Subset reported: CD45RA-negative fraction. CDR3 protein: CASSFPQETQYF. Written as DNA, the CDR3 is TGTGCCAGCAGCTTCCCCCAAGAGACCCAGTACTTC.